This entry lists 22 T cell receptor beta chains sequenced from one sample in a study of cytomegalovirus exposure and HLA in healthy donors. The PCR employed 60 Vbeta primers together with 13 Jbeta primers. Sequenced by immunoSEQ multiplex PCR; TCRdb stores in-frame clones only, minus some. The data hold about 130,000 clones, with around 70% observed a single time. The sample taken for sequencing was PBMCs. These receptors all come from a male donor in good health and CMV-seronegative.

The chain is built from TRBV2 and TRBJ2-7; 7 bases match TRBD1. Germline lookup yields CDR1 SNHLY and CDR2 FYNNEI. Trimming cost V 5 bases and J 2 bases; bases outside gene matches: 6. The CDR3 runs to 14 residues. CDR3 amino acids: CASSHRTGAYEQYF. CDR3 in DNA: TGTGCCAGCAGTCATAGGACAGGCGCCTACGAGCAGTACTTC.

This clone was detected ten times or more. The chain recombines TRBV11-2 with TRBJ1-2; TRBD1 might be the D (6 bases). CDR1 is SGHAT and CDR2 is FQNNGV in the germline V gene. The germline V and J ends were trimmed by 3 bases and 7 bases, with 12 bases remaining between them. This CDR3 comprises 13 residues. The CDR3 reads CASSFGTRGGYTF. The CDR3 region has the DNA TGTGCCAGCAGCTTCGGGACACGTGGTGGCTACACCTTC.

The CDR3 region is CASSYSSLNTEAFF. The CDR3 DNA reads as TGTGCCAGCAGTTACTCGAGCCTGAACACTGAAGCTTTCTTT. V is TRBV6-5 and J is TRBJ1-1; D remains ambiguous. Germline lookup yields CDR1 MNHEY and CDR2 SVGAGI. V was trimmed by 0 bases and J by 0 bases, leaving 5 bases between them. There are 14 residues in the CDR3.

The V gene is TRBV11-3, the J gene TRBJ1-1; 9 bases line up with TRBD1. V shed 6 bases, J shed 1 base, and the junction held 0 bases outside the gene matches. CDR1 SGHNT and CDR2 YENEEA come from the germline V gene. The CDR3 is 13 amino acids. CDR3 sequence reads: CASRGQGNTEAFF. The CDR3 bases are TGTGCCAGCAGGGGACAGGGGAACACTGAAGCTTTCTTT.

This CDR3 reads CASSVGDSGRFGELFF. DNA for the CDR3: TGTGCCAGCAGCGTAGGAGATAGCGGGAGATTCGGGGAGCTGTTTTTT. The rearrangement joins TRBV9 to TRBJ2-2, with TRBD2 matching 9 bases. Germline V gene lookup returns CDR1 SGDLS and CDR2 YYNGEE. This CDR3 region has 16 residues. V trimming: 0 bases; J trimming: 7 bases; junction bases outside the gene matches: 7.

This chain uses TRBV25-1 with TRBJ1-1; D is ambiguous. The V gene's germline CDR1 is MGHDK and CDR2 SYGVNS. The ends were cut back, 5 bases at V and 2 bases at J, with 9 bases in the middle. The length of the CDR3 is 13 residues. The CDR3 region is CASSSSSNTEAFF. The CDR3 nucleotides read TGTGCCAGCAGTTCGTCGTCCAACACTGAAGCTTTCTTT.

This clone was seen a few times. J is TRBJ2-5 and V is TRBV18, with TRBD2 matching over 8 bases. The assigned J gene may be wrong: the sequence end matches TRBJ2-7 better. The germline V gene has CDR1 KGHSH and CDR2 LQKENI. The CDR3 loop spans 15 amino acids. CDR3 nucleotides: TGTGCCAGCTCACCACAAAATAGCGGGACCTACGAGCAGTACTTC. Translating it yields CASSPQNSGTYEQYF.

The chain recombines TRBV30 with TRBJ1-3; the D gene is possibly TRBD1 (5 bases). This CDR3 is built from 14 residues. Germline CDR1 GTSNPN, CDR2 SVGIG (reference sequence). V was pared by 4 bases and J by 2 bases, with 12 bases between. The CDR3 bases are TGTGCCTGGAAAGGGACTTTAACTGGAAACACCATATATTTT. Translation: CAWKGTLTGNTIYF.

The chain employs TRBV30 and TRBJ1-5; the D gene is possibly TRBD1 (6 bases). CDR3 length: 14 residues. The germline V and J ends were trimmed by 4 bases and 8 bases, with 18 bases remaining between them. Germline CDR1 is GTSNPN and CDR2 is SVGIG (reference sequence). The CDR3 protein is CAWMGGTSGEPQHF. For the CDR3, the DNA is TGTGCCTGGATGGGGGGGACCTCAGGGGAGCCCCAGCATTTT.

V is TRBV5-5 and J is TRBJ2-2; 7 nucleotides line up with TRBD2. Germline trimming cut 2 bases from V and 2 bases from J; bases unmatched to any gene: 3. The CDR3 runs 15 residues. Germline values: CDR1 SGHKS, CDR2 YYEKEE (reference sequence). The CDR3 DNA reads TGTGCCAGCAGCTTCCTAGCGGTCAACACCGGGGAGCTGTTTTTT. It encodes CASSFLAVNTGELFF.

This rearrangement joins TRBV6-6 to TRBJ1-1; the D gene is possibly TRBD1 (6 bases). Between the trimmed V and J ends, which lost 2 bases and 1 base, there was a span of 11 bases. CDR3 length equals 15 residues. Per germline, CDR1 MNHNY and CDR2 SVGAGI (reference sequence). CDR3 region: CASSYRGGKNTEAFF. The CDR3 nucleotides read TGTGCCAGCAGTTACCGGGGGGGCAAGAACACTGAAGCTTTCTTT.

This chain connects TRBV19 to TRBJ2-3, with 9 bases that match TRBD1. V was clipped by 4 bases and J by 1 base; unmatched bases: 6. CDR1 is LNHDA, CDR2 SQIVND, per germline (reference sequence). The CDR3 extends over 16 amino acids. CDR3 nucleotides: TGTGCCAGTAGTAGTCGGACAGGGGTGGGCACAGATACGCAGTATTTT. The encoded protein is CASSSRTGVGTDTQYF.

V usage is TRBV6-5 and J usage is TRBJ2-1; 9 bases match TRBD2. The germline gives CDR1 MNHEY, CDR2 SVGAGI. The J segment lost 7 bases and the V segment lost 2 bases, leaving 6 bases of the junction unmatched. The length of the CDR3 is 15 residues. CDR3 nucleotide sequence: TGTGCCAGCAGTTACAGGGCTAGCGGGATTAATGAGCAGTTCTTC. It translates to CASSYRASGINEQFF.

This clone appeared a single time. The V call is TRBV5-1, the J call TRBJ1-2; 8 bases agree with TRBD1. Germline assignment: CDR1 SGHRS and CDR2 YFSETQ. The CDR3 is 16 amino acids. V shed 0 bases, J shed 7 bases, and the junction held 11 bases outside the gene matches. As DNA, the CDR3 is TGCGCCAGCAGCTTGGCGGGACAGGTCCCTTTAGGTGGCTACACCTTC. Translating it yields CASSLAGQVPLGGYTF. Full variable domain (rest looked up from reference TRBV5-1 and TRBJ1-2): KAGVTQTPRYLIKTRGQQVTLSCSPISGHRSVSWYQQTPGQGLQFLFEYFSETQRNKGNFPGRFSGRQFSNSRSEMNVSTLELGDSALYLCASSLAGQVPLGGYTFGSGTRLTVV.

The J gene is TRBJ2-7, the V gene TRBV28; 10 nucleotides agree with TRBD1. The CDR3 is made up of 14 amino acids. Germline trimming cut 5 bases from V and 7 bases from J; bases unmatched to any gene: 8. Germline CDR1 MDHEN, CDR2 SYDVKM. This chain's CDR3 is CASSTRQGAEEQYF. In DNA form, the CDR3 reads TGTGCCAGCAGTACCCGACAGGGGGCGGAAGAGCAGTACTTC.

Of note for this clone: Other DNA sequences in this specimen translate into the identical CDR3. The rearrangement uses TRBV5-1 and TRBJ2-7; D may be TRBD2 (5 bases). CDR1 is SGHRS and CDR2 is YFSETQ in the germline V gene. Between the trimmed V and J ends, which lost 0 bases and 3 bases, there was a span of 10 bases. This CDR3 has 14 amino acids. The CDR3 here is CASSLGTAVYEQYF. In nucleotides, the CDR3 is TGCGCCAGCAGCTTGGGCACAGCGGTCTACGAGCAGTACTTC.

This clone was recorded a few times. This chain links TRBV2 with TRBJ2-1; 7 bases are shared with TRBD1. The V gene end was trimmed by 3 bases and the J gene end by 7 bases; junction bases not matched to a gene: 6. The germline V gene encodes CDR1 SNHLY and CDR2 FYNNEI. CDR3 size: 14 residues. CDR3 nucleotide sequence: TGTGCCAGCAGTGACGGCCAGGACAGGAATGAGCAGTTCTTC. Translated, it gives CASSDGQDRNEQFF.

The chain carries TRBV2 and TRBJ2-2; D remains ambiguous. This CDR3 region has 14 residues. Germline V CDR1 and CDR2: SNHLY, FYNNEI. Deletions cut 4 bases from V and 1 base from J, with 7 bases between. CDR3 nucleotide sequence: TGTGCCAGCAGTGGACAACTGAACACCGGGGAGCTGTTTTTT. This sequence encodes CASSGQLNTGELFF.

The chain couples TRBV13 to TRBJ2-3; 9 bases match TRBD1. The J segment lost 2 bases and the V segment lost 5 bases, leaving 5 bases of the junction unmatched. This CDR3 contains 15 residues. CDR1 is PRHDT and CDR2 is FYEKMQ in the germline V gene (reference sequence). CDR3 amino acids: CASSPNRGPTDTQYF. CDR3 in DNA: TGTGCCAGCAGCCCGAACAGGGGGCCCACAGATACGCAGTATTTT.

The chain has TRBV29-1 and TRBJ2-7; TRBD2 matches at 7 bases. The CDR3 length is 12 residues. V lost 4 bases to trimming and J lost 2 bases; unmatched junction nucleotides: 2. Per germline, CDR1 SQVTM and CDR2 ANQGSEA. CDR3 sequence reads: CSVGEGTYEQYF. CDR3 nucleotide sequence: TGCAGCGTTGGGGAGGGTACCTACGAGCAGTACTTC.

The chain has TRBV19 and TRBJ1-5, with 10 bases matching TRBD1. The CDR3 runs to 15 residues. CDR1 and CDR2 from the germline V gene are LNHDA and SQIVND (reference sequence). The V segment lost 5 bases and the J segment 5 bases; nucleotides outside the gene matches: 6. The CDR3 sequence: CASSGKGTGDQPQHF. CDR3 nucleotide sequence: TGTGCCAGTAGTGGAAAGGGGACAGGGGATCAGCCCCAGCATTTT.

This chain links TRBV10-2 with TRBJ2-1; D might be TRBD1 (5 bases). This CDR3 spans 15 amino acids. V dropped 6 bases and J dropped 4 bases, with 16 bases sitting between them. Germline V CDR1 and CDR2: WSHSY, SAAADI. The CDR3, as DNA: TGCGCCAGCAGAGACACAGGAACCCCATACAATGAGCAGTTCTTC. It encodes CASRDTGTPYNEQFF.